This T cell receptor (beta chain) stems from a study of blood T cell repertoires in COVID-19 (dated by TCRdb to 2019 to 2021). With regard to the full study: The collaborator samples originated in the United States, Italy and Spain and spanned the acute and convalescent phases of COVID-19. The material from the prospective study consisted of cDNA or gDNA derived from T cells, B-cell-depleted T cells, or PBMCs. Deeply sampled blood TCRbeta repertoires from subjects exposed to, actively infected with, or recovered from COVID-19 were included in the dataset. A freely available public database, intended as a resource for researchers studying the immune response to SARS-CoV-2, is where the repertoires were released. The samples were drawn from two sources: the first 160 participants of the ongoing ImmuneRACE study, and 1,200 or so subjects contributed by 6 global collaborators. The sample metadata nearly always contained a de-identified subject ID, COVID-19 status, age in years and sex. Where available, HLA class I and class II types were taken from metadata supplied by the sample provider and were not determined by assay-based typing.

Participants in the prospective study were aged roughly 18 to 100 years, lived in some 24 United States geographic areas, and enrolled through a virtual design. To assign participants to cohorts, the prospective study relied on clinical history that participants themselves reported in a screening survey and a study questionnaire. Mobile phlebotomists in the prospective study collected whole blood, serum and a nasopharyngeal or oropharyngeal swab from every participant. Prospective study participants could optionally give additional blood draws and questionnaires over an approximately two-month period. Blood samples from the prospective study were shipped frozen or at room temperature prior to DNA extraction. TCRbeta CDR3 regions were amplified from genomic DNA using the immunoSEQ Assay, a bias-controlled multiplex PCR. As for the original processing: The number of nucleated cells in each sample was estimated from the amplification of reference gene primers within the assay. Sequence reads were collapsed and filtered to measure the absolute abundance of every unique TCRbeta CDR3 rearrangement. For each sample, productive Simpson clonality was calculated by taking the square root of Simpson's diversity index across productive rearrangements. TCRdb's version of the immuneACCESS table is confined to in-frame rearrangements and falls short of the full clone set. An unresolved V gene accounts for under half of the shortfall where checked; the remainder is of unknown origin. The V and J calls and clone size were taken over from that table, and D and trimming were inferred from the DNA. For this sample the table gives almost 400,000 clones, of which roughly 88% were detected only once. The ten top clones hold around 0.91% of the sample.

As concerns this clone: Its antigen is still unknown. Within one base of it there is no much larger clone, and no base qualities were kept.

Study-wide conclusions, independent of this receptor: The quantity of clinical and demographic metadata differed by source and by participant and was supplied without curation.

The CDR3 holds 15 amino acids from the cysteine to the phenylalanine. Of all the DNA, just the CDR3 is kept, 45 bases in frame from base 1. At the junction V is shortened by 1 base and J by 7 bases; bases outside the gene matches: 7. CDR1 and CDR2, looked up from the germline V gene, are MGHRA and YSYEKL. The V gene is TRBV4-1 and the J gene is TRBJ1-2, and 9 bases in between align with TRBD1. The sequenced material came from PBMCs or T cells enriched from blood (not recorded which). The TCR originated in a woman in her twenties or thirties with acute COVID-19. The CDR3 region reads CASSQGVGTGPGYTF. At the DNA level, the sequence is TGCGCCAGCAGCCAAGGGGTCGGGACAGGGCCTGGCTACACCTTC.